A selection of T cell receptor beta chains follows, all from one sample in a study. MiXCR, run by TCRdb on the 5' RACE reads, gives a single entry per CDR3 protein. The sample carries thousands of distinct CDR3 sequences, around 52% recorded once. Sequencing input: Tregs sorted from a lymph node. Receptor source: a female donor with breast cancer. Each CDR3 is given with its conserved first and last residue. A D gene is named only where the DNA matches it firmly. The size entry is marked missing in some rows and otherwise reads once, few, many or a size class.

v_gene,d_gene,abundance,j_gene,CDR3aa,CDR3nt
TRBV5-1,TRBD1,NA,TRBJ2-1,CASSRTGGDNEQFF,TGCGCCAGCAGCAGGACAGGGGGAGACAATGAGCAGTTCTTC
TRBV5-1,NA,NA,TRBJ2-3,CASSLRATTDTQYF,TGCGCCAGCAGCCTAAGAGCGACGACAGATACGCAGTATTTT
TRBV6-1,NA,NA,TRBJ1-1,CASTSGPDTEAFF,TGTGCCAGCACCTCAGGGCCGGACACTGAAGCTTTCTTT
TRBV9,TRBD2,NA,TRBJ2-3,CASSASGTLRGTDTQYF,TGTGCCAGCAGCGCTAGCGGGACGCTACGAGGCACAGATACGCAGTATTTT
TRBV15,TRBD1,medium-sized,TRBJ2-5,CATSLTGRGETQYF,TGTGCCACCAGCTTGACAGGGCGCGGGGAGACCCAGTACTTC
TRBV7-8,TRBD2,NA,TRBJ2-5,CASSLTPGLAGGSVQTQYF,TGTGCCAGCAGCTTAACCCCGGGACTAGCGGGAGGGTCGGTACAGACCCAGTACTTC
TRBV7-9,NA,NA,TRBJ2-4,CASSLAGFQDIQYF,TGTGCCAGCAGCTTAGCAGGGTTTCAGGACATTCAGTACTTC
TRBV7-8,NA,NA,TRBJ2-1,CASSSKSEQFF,TGTGCCAGCAGCTCGAAGAGTGAGCAGTTCTTC
TRBV6-5,NA,NA,TRBJ1-1,CASSPRRGIGWSTEAFF,TGTGCCAGCAGTCCTCGACGGGGAATAGGGTGGAGCACTGAAGCTTTCTTT
TRBV12-3/TRBV12-4,NA,NA,TRBJ1-5,CASRTGTGVAQHF,TGTGCCAGCAGAACGGGTACGGGGGTGGCCCAGCATTTT
TRBV7-9,TRBD1,NA,TRBJ2-1,CASSLSTGELGNEQFF,TGTGCCAGCAGCCTATCGACAGGGGAACTGGGCAATGAGCAGTTCTTC
TRBV6-6,TRBD1,NA,TRBJ2-6,CASSYRGGTGRGANVLTF,TGTGCCAGCAGTTACAGGGGAGGGACAGGGCGGGGGGCCAACGTCCTGACTTTC
TRBV20-1,NA,NA,TRBJ2-1,CSARDPRTAYNEQFF,TGCAGTGCTAGAGATCCTCGAACAGCCTACAATGAGCAGTTCTTC
TRBV5-1,TRBD2,NA,TRBJ2-7,CASSGSAGVEYEQYF,TGCGCCAGCAGTGGCAGTGCGGGAGTTGAGTACGAGCAGTACTTC
TRBV20-1,NA,few,TRBJ2-1,CSARADHEQFF,TGCAGTGCTAGAGCCGACCATGAGCAGTTCTTC
TRBV29-1,NA,NA,TRBJ1-1,CSVEKRMNTEAFF,TGCAGCGTGGAAAAGAGAATGAACACTGAAGCTTTCTTT
TRBV11-2,NA,once,TRBJ1-2,CASSTTWSGYGYTF,TGTGCCAGCAGCACCACCTGGTCGGGTTATGGCTACACCTTC
TRBV12-3/TRBV12-4,NA,NA,TRBJ1-1,CASRQTGRAEAFF,TGTGCCAGCAGACAAACAGGGAGGGCTGAAGCTTTCTTT
TRBV6-6,TRBD1,NA,TRBJ1-2,CASSRAGTAPNYGYTF,TGTGCCAGCAGCCGGGCCGGGACAGCGCCCAATTATGGCTACACCTTC
TRBV27,TRBD1,NA,TRBJ2-7,CASRQTGTGLPEQYF,TGTGCCAGCAGACAAACCGGGACAGGGCTTCCCGAGCAGTACTTC
TRBV12-3/TRBV12-4,NA,NA,TRBJ2-1,CASSSTEFSYNEQFF,TGTGCCAGCAGTTCGACTGAATTCTCCTACAATGAGCAGTTCTTC
TRBV12-3/TRBV12-4,NA,few,TRBJ2-5,CASSGDVAYQETQYF,TGTGCCAGCAGTGGGGACGTCGCGTACCAAGAGACCCAGTACTTC
TRBV20-1,NA,NA,TRBJ1-2,CSARDPGGREGYNYGYTF,TGCAGTGCTAGAGATCCCGGGGGCAGGGAGGGGTATAACTATGGCTACACCTTC
TRBV4-1,NA,NA,TRBJ1-6,CASSQSISSDTKDSPLHF,TGCGCCAGCAGCCAAAGTATAAGTTCCGATACGAAGGATTCACCCCTCCACTTT
TRBV6-1,TRBD1,NA,TRBJ2-5,CASSSRDRRETQYF,TGTGCCAGCAGTTCTAGGGACAGACGGGAGACCCAGTACTTC
TRBV9,NA,NA,TRBJ2-1,CASSPRVSYNEQFF,TGTGCCAGCAGCCCCCGGGTATCCTACAATGAGCAGTTCTTC
TRBV6-5,NA,few,TRBJ1-5,CASSSYDQPQHF,TGTGCCAGCAGTTCCTATGATCAGCCCCAGCATTTT
TRBV6-6,TRBD2,few,TRBJ2-2,CATRPGLADTNTGELFF,TGTGCCACCAGACCGGGACTAGCGGACACGAACACCGGGGAGCTGTTTTTT
TRBV6-2/TRBV6-3,NA,NA,TRBJ2-3,CASSYGQSYSNQPQYF,TGTGCCAGCAGCTATGGACAGTCCTATAGCAATCAGCCCCAGTATTTT
TRBV4-1,NA,NA,TRBJ2-2,CASRLGVSGTGELFF,TGCGCCAGCAGACTGGGCGTTTCGGGCACCGGGGAGCTGTTTTTT
TRBV7-3,NA,NA,TRBJ2-1,CASSQGSTRGRNEQFF,TGTGCCAGCAGTCAAGGCTCGACCAGAGGGCGCAATGAGCAGTTCTTC
TRBV6-6,TRBD1,few,TRBJ1-5,CASSNPGQGSQPQHF,TGTGCCAGCAGTAACCCGGGACAGGGGAGTCAGCCCCAGCATTTT